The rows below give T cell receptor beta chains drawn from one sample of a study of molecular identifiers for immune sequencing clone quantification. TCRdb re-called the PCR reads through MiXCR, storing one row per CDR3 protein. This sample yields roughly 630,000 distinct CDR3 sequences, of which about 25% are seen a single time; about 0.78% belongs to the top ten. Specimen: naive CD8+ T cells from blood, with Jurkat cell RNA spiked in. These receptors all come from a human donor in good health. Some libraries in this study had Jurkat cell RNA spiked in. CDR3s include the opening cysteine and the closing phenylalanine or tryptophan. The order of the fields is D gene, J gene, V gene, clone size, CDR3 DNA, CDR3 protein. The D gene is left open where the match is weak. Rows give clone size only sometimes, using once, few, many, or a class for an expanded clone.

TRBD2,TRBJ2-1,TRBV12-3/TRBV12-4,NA,TGTGCCAGCAGTTTAGGCCTAGCGGGGGGGGGTGAGCAGTTCTTC,CASSLGLAGGGEQFF
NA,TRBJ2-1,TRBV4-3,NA,TGCGCCAGCAGCCAAGGTTGGACCTCCCTAAACAATGAGCAGTTCTTC,CASSQGWTSLNNEQFF
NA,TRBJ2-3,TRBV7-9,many,TGTGCCAGCAGAAATCTCGTGGGGTTCAGCACAGATACGCAGTATTTT,CASRNLVGFSTDTQYF
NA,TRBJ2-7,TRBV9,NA,TGTGCCAGCAGCCCTACTGACGGAACCCCGAACTACGCGCAGTACTTC,CASSPTDGTPNYAQYF
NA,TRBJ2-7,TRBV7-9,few,TGTGCCAGCAGCCCGTGGACAAGCAGCTCCTACGAGCAGTACTTC,CASSPWTSSSYEQYF
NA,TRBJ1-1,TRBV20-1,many,TGCAGTGCTAGGTCCACTGAAGCTTTCTTT,CSARSTEAFF
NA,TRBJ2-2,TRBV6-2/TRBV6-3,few,TGTGCCAGCAGTAAACCCGGGGCGAACACCGGGGAGCTGTTTTTT,CASSKPGANTGELFF
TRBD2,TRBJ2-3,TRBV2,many,TGTGCCAGCAGTGTGAGTAGCGGGCGCTTGGATACGCAGTATTTT,CASSVSSGRLDTQYF
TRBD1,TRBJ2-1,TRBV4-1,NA,TGCGCCGGCAGCCAAGATGACAGGGATCACTCCTACAATGAGCAGTTCTTC,CAGSQDDRDHSYNEQFF
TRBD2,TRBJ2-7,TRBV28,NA,TGTGCCAGCAGCCTACCTCCGGGACTAGCGGCTGACGAGCAGTACTTC,CASSLPPGLAADEQYF
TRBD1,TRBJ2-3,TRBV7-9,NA,TGTGCCAGCACCCTCCTCGGGACAGGGGTGTATTTT,CASTLLGTGVYF
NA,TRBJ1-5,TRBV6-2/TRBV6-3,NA,TGTGCCAGCAGTTACGGGGGGGAGTTGACCCAGCATTTT,CASSYGGELTQHF
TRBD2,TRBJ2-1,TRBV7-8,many,TGTGCCAGCAGCCCTACTAGCGGGGGGAGCTCCTACAATGAGCAGTTCTTC,CASSPTSGGSSYNEQFF
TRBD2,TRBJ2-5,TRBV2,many,TGTGCCAGCAGGGAGCCAGCGGGACGGATTCAAGAGACCCAGTACTTC,CASREPAGRIQETQYF
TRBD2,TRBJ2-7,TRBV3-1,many,TGTGCCAGCAGCCATTCAGCGGGGGGTCCCTACGAGCAGTACTTC,CASSHSAGGPYEQYF
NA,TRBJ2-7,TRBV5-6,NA,TGTGCCAGCAGCAAATCCGGGACTCCCTCCTACGAGCCGTACTTC,CASSKSGTPSYEPYF
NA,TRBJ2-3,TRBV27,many,TGTGCCAGCAGTTTAAACAGACTAAGCACAGATACGCAGTATTTT,CASSLNRLSTDTQYF
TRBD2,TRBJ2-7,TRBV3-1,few,TGTGCCAGCAGCCAAGATTTACTAGCGGGCTTGTCTCCTATGGTCGAGCAGTACTTC,CASSQDLLAGLSPMVEQYF
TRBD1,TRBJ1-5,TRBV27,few,TGTGCCAGCAGTTTAGCAGGGGGGTGGGCCCAGCATTTT,CASSLAGGWAQHF
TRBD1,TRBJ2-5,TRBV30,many,TGTGCCTGGAGTACAGACAGGGGCAGCTTGGAGACCCAGTACTTC,CAWSTDRGSLETQYF
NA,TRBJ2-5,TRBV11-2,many,TGTGCCAGCAGTGGAATACGCGGACAAGAGACCCAGTACTTC,CASSGIRGQETQYF
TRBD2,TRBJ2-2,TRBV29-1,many,TGCAGCGTTGAACCCCTAGCGGAGAACACCGGGGAGCTGTTTTTT,CSVEPLAENTGELFF
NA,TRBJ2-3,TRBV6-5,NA,TGTGCCAGCAGCGAAGACAGGCTCACAGATACGCAGTATTTT,CASSEDRLTDTQYF
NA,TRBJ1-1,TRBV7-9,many,TGTGCCAGCAGTGGGGGCGGTCCCACAGAAGCTTTCTTT,CASSGGGPTEAFF
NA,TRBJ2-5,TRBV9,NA,TGTGTCAGCAGCGCGGACGGGATTACTCAAGAGACCCAGTACTTC,CVSSADGITQETQYF
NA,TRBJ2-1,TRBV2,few,TGTGCCAGCCGACGGGAGAATGAGCAGTTCTTC,CASRRENEQFF
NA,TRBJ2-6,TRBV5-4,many,TGTGCCAGCAGCTTGAACTCCCGATCTGGGGCCAACGTCCTGACTTTC,CASSLNSRSGANVLTF
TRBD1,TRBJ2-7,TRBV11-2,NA,TGTGCCAGCAGCTCCCCCACTTTAGGGACAGTGCTAACCTACGAGCAGTACTTC,CASSSPTLGTVLTYEQYF
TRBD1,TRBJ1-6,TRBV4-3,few,TGCGCCAGCAGCCAAGATTGGACAGGGTCCGCTTCACCCCTCCACTTT,CASSQDWTGSASPLHF
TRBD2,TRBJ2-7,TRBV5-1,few,TGCGCCAGCAGCATATTTGGACTAGCGGGAGTCAACGAGCAGTACTTC,CASSIFGLAGVNEQYF
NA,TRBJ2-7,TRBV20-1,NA,TGCAGTGCTAGAGGTCAGGAGACCCGGCACGCCATCTACGAGCAGTACTTC,CSARGQETRHAIYEQYF
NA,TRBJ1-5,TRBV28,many,TGTGCCAGCAGTTTAGAAGGACAGATCCCTAGCAATCAGCCCCAGCATTTT,CASSLEGQIPSNQPQHF
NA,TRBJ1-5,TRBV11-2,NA,TGTGCCAGCGCCAGAATGGGGGGGGTAGAGCCCCAGCATTTT,CASARMGGVEPQHF
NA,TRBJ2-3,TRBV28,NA,TGTGCCAGCATGCCCAGGTTAACTAGCATAGATACGCAGTATTTT,CASMPRLTSIDTQYF
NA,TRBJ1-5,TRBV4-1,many,TGCGCCAGCAGCCAAGGGGCAGCCAACCTTTATAGCAATCAGCCCCAGCATTTT,CASSQGAANLYSNQPQHF
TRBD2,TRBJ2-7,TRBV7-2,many,TGTGCCAGCAGCTTAGACGCGGGGGACTCCTACGAGCAGTACTTC,CASSLDAGDSYEQYF
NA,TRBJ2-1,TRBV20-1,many,TGCAGTGCTAGAGGGGAAGAAACCAATGAGCAGTTCTTC,CSARGEETNEQFF
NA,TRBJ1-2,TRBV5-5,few,TGTGCCAGCAGCTTGTATGGTTCTCGACCGGATGGCTACACCTTC,CASSLYGSRPDGYTF
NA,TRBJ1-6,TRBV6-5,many,TGTGCCAGCAGTTACTCATACGGGTCACCCCTCCACTTT,CASSYSYGSPLHF
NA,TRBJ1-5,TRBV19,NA,TGTGCCAGTAGTACCCTCTCCCAGCAGGCTTATAGCAATCAGCCCCAGCATTTT,CASSTLSQQAYSNQPQHF
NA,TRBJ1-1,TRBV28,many,TGTGCCAGCAGTTTTAGGCCGGACACTGAAGCTTTCTTT,CASSFRPDTEAFF
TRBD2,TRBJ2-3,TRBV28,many,TGTGCCAGCAGTTTGGAGCGGGAGGGCACAGATACGCAGTATTTT,CASSLEREGTDTQYF
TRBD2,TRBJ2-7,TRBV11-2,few,TGTGCCAGCAGCTACAGCGGGGGGCTTAAATCCTACGAGCAGTACTTC,CASSYSGGLKSYEQYF
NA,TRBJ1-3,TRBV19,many,TGTGCCACCGCAGGTTTGTCTGGAAACACCATATATTTT,CATAGLSGNTIYF
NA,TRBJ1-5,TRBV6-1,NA,TGTGCCAGCAGTGAAATCCTCTCCGGCAGACTTAGCAATCAGCCCCAACATTTT,CASSEILSGRLSNQPQHF
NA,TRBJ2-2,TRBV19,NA,TGTGCCAGTAGTATAAGCTACTCGAACACCGGGGAGCTGTTTTTT,CASSISYSNTGELFF
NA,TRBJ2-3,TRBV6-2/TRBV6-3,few,TGTGCCAGCAGTTATCTCTGGGGCTCCACAGATACGCAGTATTTT,CASSYLWGSTDTQYF
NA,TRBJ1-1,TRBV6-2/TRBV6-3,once,TGTGCCAGCAGTTACGTCGCCAGTATGAACACTAAAGCTTTATTT,CASSYVASMNTKALF
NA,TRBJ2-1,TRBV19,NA,TGTGCCAGTAGTCCGGGTCCATTCAATGAGCAGTTCTTC,CASSPGPFNEQFF
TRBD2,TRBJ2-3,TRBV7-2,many,TGTGCCAGCAGCCAGGGACTAGCGGGGGTAGCAGATACGCAGTATTTT,CASSQGLAGVADTQYF
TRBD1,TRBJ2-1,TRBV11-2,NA,TGTGCCAGCAGCTTAGATCCGGGACAGGGCAACAATGGGCAGTTCTTC,CASSLDPGQGNNGQFF
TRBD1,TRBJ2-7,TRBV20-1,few,TGCAGTGCTAAGACAGGGAACTCCTACGAGCAGTACTTC,CSAKTGNSYEQYF
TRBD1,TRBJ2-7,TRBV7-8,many,TGTGCCAGCAGCCTGGGACAGGAGTACTACGAGCAGTACTTC,CASSLGQEYYEQYF
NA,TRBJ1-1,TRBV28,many,TGTGCCAGCAGTGCCCTACGCATGGTGATGAACACTGAAGCTTTCTTT,CASSALRMVMNTEAFF
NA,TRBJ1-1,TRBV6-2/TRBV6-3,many,TGTGCCAGCAGTCAACCTGACACTGAAGCTTTCTTT,CASSQPDTEAFF
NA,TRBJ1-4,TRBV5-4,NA,TGTGCCAGCAGCTTATGGACAGAGTCTAATGAAAAACTGTTTTTT,CASSLWTESNEKLFF
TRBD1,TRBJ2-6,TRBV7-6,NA,TGTGCCAGCAGCTTAGTGGGGACAGGGGGCGCTGGGGCCAACGTCCTGACTTTC,CASSLVGTGGAGANVLTF
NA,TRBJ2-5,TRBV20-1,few,TGCAGTGCTCAACGGGTAACTCCGAGGGGGGAGACCCAGTACTTC,CSAQRVTPRGETQYF
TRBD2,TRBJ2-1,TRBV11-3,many,TGTGCCAGCAGCGGGACTAGCGGCTACAATGAGCAGTTCTTC,CASSGTSGYNEQFF